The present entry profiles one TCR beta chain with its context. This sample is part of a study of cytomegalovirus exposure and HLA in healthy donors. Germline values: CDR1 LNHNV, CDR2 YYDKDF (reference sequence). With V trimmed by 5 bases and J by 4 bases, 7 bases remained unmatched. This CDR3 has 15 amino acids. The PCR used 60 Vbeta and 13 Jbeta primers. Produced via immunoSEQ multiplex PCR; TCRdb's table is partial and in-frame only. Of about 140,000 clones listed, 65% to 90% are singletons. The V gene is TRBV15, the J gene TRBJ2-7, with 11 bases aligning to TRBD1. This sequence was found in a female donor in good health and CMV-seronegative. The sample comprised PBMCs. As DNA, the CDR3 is TGTGCCACCAGCGCCGGGACAGGGGGACCGTACGAGCAGTACTTC. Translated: CATSAGTGGPYEQYF.